This T cell receptor (beta chain) was identified during a study of early T cells in non-severe SARS-CoV-2 infection (dated by TCRdb to the early 2020s). Turning to the overall study: Because TCR sequencing relied on bulk RNA taken from unsorted whole blood, pairing of alpha and beta chains was not possible. Here is what the overall study found, with its caveats: VDJdb matching was skewed toward anti-spike CD8 responses, so virus-specific expansions were likely underestimated and private and CD4 specificities were missed.

The germline V gene yields SGHRS for CDR1 and YFSETQ for CDR2. The CDR3 holds 18 amino acids from the cysteine to the phenylalanine. Of all the DNA, just the CDR3 is kept, 54 bases in frame from base 1. The V end gives up 0 bases and the J end 3 bases, leaving 9 bases in the junction not matched to a gene. This clonotype was seen a handful of times. Its antigen is not yet known. Qualities for individual bases were not recorded, and no much larger clone is one base off. The library relied on 5' RACE. This sample was sequenced with a NextSeq 500. Unique molecular identifiers were attached to individual cDNA molecules in the TCR library protocol so that sequencing error and PCR bias could be corrected. Both TCR alpha and beta chains were sequenced, and tight co-correlation was observed between alpha and beta sequence abundances in each sample. As for the original processing: Decombinator V4 was used to perform V gene, J gene and CDR3 annotation of TCR sequences. TCRs were defined as expanded if a significant change between any two time points was detected under a Poisson model with p below 0.0001. TCR abundances were normalised to the total number of TCRs sequenced per sample and expressed as counts per million. TRAV1-2 paired with TRAJ12, TRAJ20 or TRAJ33 defined MAIT TCRs, while TRAV10 paired with TRAJ18 defined iNKT TCRs. VDJdb, accessed 1 November 2021, was searched for CMV, EBV and SARS-CoV-2 annotated TCRs, with TCRs annotated for multiple antigens excluded. TCRdb cleaned the public reads at Q25 with fastp, built clones with MiXCR and kept in-frame beta chains. Each entry merges the rows of one CDR3 protein and shows their most common DNA and genes. TCRdb's processing, not the authors' own work, is the source of the V and J calls. The sample profile shows some 100,000 distinct CDR3 sequences; around 15% of them were found once. Of the sample, 0.58% is held by the ten largest clones.

A case-control design nested within a healthcare worker cohort in London, UK, was used, with weekly nasopharyngeal swab PCR tests and blood sampling performed. Healthcare workers were enrolled in the week of the UK lockdown, from 23 to 31 March 2020, and were followed every week for up to roughly 15 weeks. What was sequenced was whole blood. Here the chain combines TRBV5-1 and TRBJ2-2, and 9 junction bases match TRBD2. This TCR came from an adult who was a healthcare worker with PCR-confirmed SARS-CoV-2 infection or an uninfected control (not recorded which). The CDR3: CASSLESTTSGYTGELFF. The sequenced DNA is TGCGCCAGCAGCTTGGAGTCAACGACTAGCGGTTACACCGGGGAGCTGTTTTTT.